This T cell receptor beta chain was found in a study of CD8 T cells in Susac syndrome (dated by TCRdb to about 2019). A note on the overall study: Of the Susac syndrome patients who were sequenced, 8 or 9 were in clinical remission while roughly 6 had clinically active disease. The study compared CD8+ T cell repertoire clonality among over ten healthy donors, some 14 Susac syndrome patients and 15 multiple sclerosis patients. The study used repertoire sequencing to test whether antigen drove CD8+ T cell activation and differentiation in Susac syndrome. Susac syndrome patients were therapy-naive, on corticosteroids (some also receiving IVIg), or on IVIg alone at blood withdrawal.

RNA was extracted using the RNeasy kit, and roughly 0.5 to 1 ug of the RNA was reverse transcribed with random hexamers. The immunoSEQ multiplex PCR assay, which covers 54 Vbeta and 13 Jbeta segments, was used to amplify TCR beta CDR3 regions. PCR amplification bias was corrected by using a synthetic template baseline for primer optimization and computational correction. Turning to the authors' computational methods: Only productive sequences were kept, with reads annotated to V, D and J genes according to IMGT and analyzed in immunoSEQ Analyzer. To calculate clonality, Shannon entropy was normalized by log2 of the number of productive unique sequences and then subtracted from one. Public and private clones were assessed among the 100 most prevalent clones of each patient and control. Clones were defined as Susac-specific when absent from the healthy and MS cohorts, from roughly 1,100 published viral clones and from other ImmuneACCESS disease sequences. The raw public reads went through TCRdb reprocessing: fastp at Q25, MiXCR clone calling, in-frame beta chains kept. Each CDR3 protein appears once, grouped with its most common genes and DNA. TCRdb's processing, not the authors', yielded these V and J calls. This sample holds about 80,000 distinct CDR3 sequences; approximately 95% were observed only once. Of the sample, approximately 0.94% is held by the ten largest clones.

In the case of this clonotype: Its cognate antigen has yet to be identified. Base qualities are not provided; no much larger clone lies one nucleotide away.

Study-wide findings and limitations: In the total CD8+ and CD8+ TEMRA repertoires, 15 to 20 and five Susac-specific public clones, respectively, were identified. The TCR sequencing and HLA analysis was acknowledged to have included a relatively small number of individuals. Clonal expansion was observed in Susac syndrome CD8+ repertoires, with the highest expansion in CD8+ TEMRA cells and greater expansion in clinically active than in remitting patients.

Peripheral blood CD8+ and CD4+ T cells from healthy donors, Susac syndrome patients and multiple sclerosis patients were profiled using high-throughput TCR beta sequencing. The Susac syndrome patients fulfilled recently defined diagnostic criteria for either definite or probable disease. Bulk CD8+ and CD4+ T cells were purified by magnetic negative isolation, while CD8+ TEMRA cells were enriched using FACS. Blood was drawn into EDTA tubes, processed within 24 hours, and PBMCs were isolated by density gradient centrifugation. PBMCs intended for TCR sequencing were cryopreserved in liquid nitrogen and thawed later in a water bath at 37 degrees C. The sorted or isolated CD4+, CD8+ and CD8+ TEMRA cells had a purity of 90% or higher. This receptor was identified in a human donor with Susac syndrome. Sequenced: CD8+ T cells from PBMCs.

Read as DNA, the sequence is TGCAGCCCCCTTGGGGGGTCCTACAATGAGCAGTTCTTC. The translation is CSPLGGSYNEQFF. The V and J segments used are TRBV29-1 and TRBJ2-1, with a weak D call of TRBD2 (6 bases match). V loses 8 bases of germline sequence and J loses 1 base, and the interval between the two ends is 12 bases. Taken from cysteine to phenylalanine, the CDR3 has 13 residues. Only the CDR3 portion is preserved as DNA: 39 bases, with reading frame beginning at the first base. Looking up the germline V gene yields CDR1 SQVTM and CDR2 ANQGSEA.